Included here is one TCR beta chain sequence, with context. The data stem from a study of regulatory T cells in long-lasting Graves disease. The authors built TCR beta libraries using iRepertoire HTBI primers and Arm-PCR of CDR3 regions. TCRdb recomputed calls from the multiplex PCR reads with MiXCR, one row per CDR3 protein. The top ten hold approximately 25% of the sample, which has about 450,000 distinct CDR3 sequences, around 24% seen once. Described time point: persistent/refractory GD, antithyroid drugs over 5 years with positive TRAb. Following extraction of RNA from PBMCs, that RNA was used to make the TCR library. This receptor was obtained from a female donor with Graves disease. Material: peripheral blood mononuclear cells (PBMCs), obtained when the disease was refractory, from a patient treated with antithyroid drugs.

The CDR3 DNA is TGTGCCAGCAGCACCGGGACAGGGCTCAATCAGCCCCAGCATTTT. It yields the protein CASSTGTGLNQPQHF. The chain recombines TRBV6-1 with TRBJ1-5; TRBD1 agrees at 9 bases. J gave up 3 bases and V 6 bases, and 6 bases lay outside the gene matches. Germline assignment: CDR1 MNHNS and CDR2 SASEGT. The CDR3 sequence is 15 residues long.